This TCR beta chain was sequenced for a study of cytomegalovirus exposure and HLA in healthy donors. Study outcomes and limitations: The majority of TCR sequences were rare, yet some public TCRs appeared in many donors.

As regards this clone: What it binds is not known.

PCR primers comprised 60 Vbeta and 13 Jbeta primers. Method: immunoSEQ multiplex PCR; TCRdb's copy keeps in-frame clones and lacks some. The sample yields roughly 130,000 clones, approximately 82% seen once. Germline V lookup: CDR1 MGHDK, CDR2 SYGVNS. Germline trimming cut 6 bases from V and 8 bases from J; bases unmatched to any gene: 9. CDR3 length: 14 residues. Sequencing used PBMCs. This receptor was taken from a woman between 18 and 29 years old in good health and CMV-seropositive. The genes are TRBV25-1 and TRBJ2-1; the match to TRBD2 covers 8 bases. CDR3 sequence reads: CASRNGGAGHEQFF. CDR3 bases: TGTGCCAGCAGGAACGGGGGGGCGGGCCATGAGCAGTTCTTC.